This entry features one TCR beta chain sequence. V was clipped by 5 bases and J by 0 bases, with 13 bases between them. The CDR3 extends over 16 amino acids. This sample was included in a study of blood T cells in healthy people across ages. Primed by a sample-barcoded 5' primer and a J-beta primer mix, a second PCR proceeded for roughly 6 to 12 cycles. A single record per CDR3 protein comes from TCRdb applying MiXCR to the 5' RACE reads. The sample carries approximately 690,000 distinct CDR3 sequences, roughly two fifths recorded once. This sequence joins TRBV12-3 or TRBV12-4 and TRBJ1-4, with D unclear. The source is a man older than 75 in good health. Sequenced sample: blood. The CDR3, as DNA: TGTGCCAGCAGTCACGGGTCCGGTCCAACTAATGAAAAACTGTTTTTT. Amino acids: CASSHGSGPTNEKLFF.